This TCR beta chain appears in the sequencing data of a study of control samples from healthy donors and cancer patients. Produced via immunoSEQ multiplex PCR; TCRdb's table is partial and in-frame only. The repertoire holds 120,000 to 150,000 clones, with 94% as singletons. Germline V gene sequence: CDR1 LNHNV, CDR2 YYDKDF (reference sequence). This CDR3 is 18 amino acids long. With 0 bases removed from V and 8 bases from J, the gap between germline ends came to 22 bases. Sequenced sample: blood. The receptor's source is a man in his forties or fifties in good health. This chain uses TRBV15 with TRBJ1-4, with unresolved D. The CDR3 loop reads CATSRDRVVDSQREKLFF. The CDR3, as DNA: TGTGCCACCAGCAGAGATCGAGTGGTGGACTCCCAAAGGGAAAAACTGTTTTTT.